The 23 T cell receptor beta chains listed next were all sequenced from one sample in a study of T cell repertoires in cytomegalovirus infection. Antigen specificity for these receptors is unknown. In TCRdb, the reads were re-called with MiXCR into one record per CDR3 protein. The sample consists of hundreds of thousands of distinct CDR3 sequences, 40% to 50% of them appearing once. The sample here was cultured PBMCs, taken from culture after CMV antigen stimulation. Receptor source: a human donor in good health (CMV status not recorded). Some clones in this sample may be carry-over from other donors' samples.

V is TRBV5-1 and J is TRBJ1-3; D not certain. Germline CDR1 reads SGHRS; CDR2 reads YFSETQ. This CDR3 is built from 15 residues. The V end was cut by 3 bases, the J end by 0 bases, with 10 bases between. CDR3 DNA sequence: TGCGCCAGCAGCTCCGACGGGGTCTCTGGAAACACCATATATTTT. Residues: CASSSDGVSGNTIYF.

The chain joins TRBV6-6 to TRBJ2-1; perhaps TRBD1 as D (5 bases). The CDR3 has 14 residues. Germline lookup yields CDR1 MNHNY and CDR2 SVGAGI (reference sequence). Trimming cost V 6 bases and J 0 bases, with 9 bases left between them. The chain's CDR3 is CASRSQGSYNEQFF. The CDR3 bases are TGTGCCAGCAGATCCCAGGGCTCCTACAATGAGCAGTTCTTC.

The chain couples TRBV4-2 to TRBJ1-5; D gene uncertain. The CDR3 spans 14 residues. The germline V gene has CDR1 LGHNA and CDR2 YNFKEQ. The V end was cut by 4 bases, the J end by 3 bases, with 10 bases between. The CDR3 DNA is TGTGCCAGCAGCCCGGACGGACCCAATCAGCCCCAGCATTTT. This gives the protein CASSPDGPNQPQHF.

Written as DNA, the CDR3 is TGCAGTGCCACGTCTGGCGGGGCGATACAAGAGACCCAGTACTTC. This translates into CSATSGGAIQETQYF. The chain is built from TRBV20-1 and TRBJ2-5, with D possibly matching TRBD2 (6 bases). V dropped 6 bases and J dropped 2 bases, with 19 bases sitting between them. CDR3 length equals 15 residues. The germline V gene encodes CDR1 DFQATT and CDR2 SNEGSKA (reference sequence).

The chain employs TRBV27 and TRBJ1-4; no clear D. Trimming cost V 7 bases and J 3 bases, with 12 bases left between them. The CDR3 totals 14 residues. Per germline, CDR1 MNHEY and CDR2 SMNVEV (reference sequence). CDR3 sequence (DNA): TGTGCCAGCAAGGGTTTCGCGGCTAATGAAAAACTGTTTTTT. This encodes CASKGFAANEKLFF.

In its sample, this clonotype was seen a few times. The chain links TRBV12-3 or TRBV12-4 to TRBJ1-1, with D hard to call. CDR3 length equals 13 residues. V lost 7 bases and J 8 bases, leaving 17 bases between the germline ends. The CDR3: CASTDGRLTEAFF. Written as DNA, the CDR3 is TGTGCCAGCACCGACGGGCGTCTGACGGAAGCTTTCTTT.

The chain couples TRBV20-1 to TRBJ2-7; TRBD2 is a possible D gene (6 bases). Germline V gives CDR1 DFQATT, CDR2 SNEGSKA (reference sequence). V was shortened by 6 bases and J by 3 bases, with 15 bases between the two germline ends. The CDR3 totals 13 residues. CDR3 DNA sequence: TGCAGTGCCCGGAGGGGCCCAATCTACGAGCAGTACTTC. This gives the protein CSARRGPIYEQYF.

In DNA form, the CDR3 reads TGTGCCAGCAGCCATCCCGGCAGGATGAACACCGGGGAGCTGTTTTTT. As protein: CASSHPGRMNTGELFF. The chain is built from TRBV4-2 and TRBJ2-2, with no clear D. Germline V gene data show CDR1 as LGHNA and CDR2 as YNFKEQ. V lost 3 bases and J lost 1, with 12 bases in between. The CDR3 has 16 amino acids.

The chain carries TRBV7-2 and TRBJ2-7, with D tentatively TRBD2 (6 bases). Germline V gene data show CDR1 as SGHTA and CDR2 as FQGNSA. The CDR3 length is 16 residues. The V end lost 1 base, the J end lost 3 bases, and 16 bases lay between the germline ends. CDR3 sequence (DNA): TGTGCCAGCAGCTTAGAGGCGGGACTTGGGTTCTACGAGCAGTACTTC. Its translation is CASSLEAGLGFYEQYF. Full variable domain (remainder filled in from reference TRBV7-2 and TRBJ2-7): GAGVSQSPSNKVTEKGKDVELRCDPISGHTALYWYRQSLGQGLEFLIYFQGNSAPDKSGLPSDRFSAERTGGSVSTLTIQRTQQEDSAVYLCASSLEAGLGFYEQYFGPGTRLTVT.

The CDR3 nucleotides are TGTGCCAGTAGCCGCTTGGGACAAGGGAATAGAGGTAGTGGCTACACCTTC. Encoded protein: CASSRLGQGNRGSGYTF. The gene calls are TRBV19 and TRBJ1-2; D perhaps matches TRBD1 (6 bases). Germline CDR1 is LNHDA and CDR2 is SQIVND (reference sequence). The CDR3 extends over 17 amino acids. Trimming took off 6 bases at V and 7 bases at J, with 27 bases between the two ends.

The sample holds a few counts of this clonotype. The CDR3 loop is CASSEERGYEQYF. The CDR3 region has the DNA TGTGCCAGCAGTGAAGAGCGGGGCTACGAGCAGTACTTC. This sequence joins TRBV6-1 and TRBJ2-7; 7 nucleotides align to TRBD2. V lost 1 base to trimming and J lost 3 bases; unmatched junction nucleotides: 0. The CDR3 length is 13 residues. Germline values: CDR1 MNHNS, CDR2 SASEGT.

The rearrangement joins TRBV12-3 or TRBV12-4 to TRBJ2-1; 9 bases are shared with TRBD2. The length of the CDR3 is 14 residues. V gave up 3 bases and J gave up 9 bases; unmatched junction bases: 6. CDR3 sequence: CASSFRLAGFEQFF. CDR3 in DNA: TGTGCCAGCAGTTTTAGGCTAGCGGGATTTGAGCAGTTCTTC.

This clonotype was seen only a few times. The CDR3 protein is CASSLREGQGEQFF. DNA for the CDR3: TGTGCCAGCAGCTTGCGGGAGGGCCAGGGTGAGCAGTTCTTC. This chain links TRBV7-9 with TRBJ2-1; 9 bases fit TRBD2. Trimming at V came to 3 bases and at J to 9 bases, leaving 6 bases not matched to a gene. The V gene's germline CDR1 is SEHNR and CDR2 FQNEAQ (reference sequence). The CDR3 extends over 14 amino acids.

The chain employs TRBV18 and TRBJ1-2; tentative D call: TRBD1 (5 bases). Germline CDR1 is KGHSH and CDR2 is LQKENI. V shed 0 bases and J shed 6 bases, with 8 bases lying between them. This CDR3 comprises 13 residues. The CDR3 is CASSPPWGNGYTF. CDR3 coding DNA: TGTGCCAGCTCACCACCGTGGGGGAATGGCTACACCTTC.

The gene calls are TRBV28 and TRBJ1-6; 7 bases align to TRBD1. Germline loops: CDR1 MDHEN, CDR2 SYDVKM. With 5 bases clipped from V and 7 bases from J, the junction kept 14 bases outside the gene matches. There are 17 residues in the CDR3. CDR3 nucleotide sequence: TGTGCCAGCAGTATCACCGACCGGGACAGAGTGAATTCACCCCTCCACTTT. This encodes CASSITDRDRVNSPLHF.

This chain connects TRBV7-2 to TRBJ2-1; 8 nucleotides line up with TRBD2. The CDR3 extends over 15 amino acids. V trimming: 1 base; J trimming: 5 bases; junction bases outside the gene matches: 4. Per the germline V gene, CDR1 is SGHTA and CDR2 is FQGNSA. This chain's CDR3 is CASSLVGTSDNEQFF. DNA of the CDR3: TGTGCCAGCAGCTTAGTTGGGACTAGTGACAATGAGCAGTTCTTC.

This chain joins TRBV6-8 and TRBJ1-1, with D possibly TRBD1 on 6 matching bases. Trimming took off 6 bases at V and 10 bases at J, with 12 bases between the two ends. The germline V gene has CDR1 MNHGY and CDR2 SAAAGT. The CDR3 covers 11 residues. The chain's CDR3 is CASSYQGRAFF. In DNA form, the CDR3 reads TGTGCCAGCAGCTATCAGGGGAGAGCTTTCTTT.

The V call is TRBV2, the J call TRBJ2-7, with 10 positions matching TRBD2. The CDR3 has 14 residues. Per germline, CDR1 SNHLY and CDR2 FYNNEI. V was pared by 4 bases and J by 4 bases, with 4 bases of the junction left unmatched. In DNA form, the CDR3 reads TGTGCCAGCAGTGCGGCTAGCGGGAGTTACGAGCAGTACTTC. Encoded protein: CASSAASGSYEQYF.

CDR3 sequence reads: CASSQGGSRGADTQYF. The CDR3 DNA sequence: TGCGCCAGCAGCCAAGGGGGATCCCGTGGCGCAGATACGCAGTATTTT. This sequence joins TRBV4-1 and TRBJ2-3; no definite D call. Germline V gene data show CDR1 as MGHRA and CDR2 as YSYEKL. Trimming cost V 1 base and J 4 bases, with 15 bases left between them. The CDR3 totals 16 residues.

The V call is TRBV27, the J call TRBJ2-1; 7 bases are shared with TRBD1. V was pared by 3 bases and J by 7 bases, with 15 bases of the junction left unmatched. CDR3 length equals 17 residues. Germline V lookup: CDR1 MNHEY, CDR2 SMNVEV (reference sequence). CDR3 nucleotides: TGTGCCAGCAGTTTCTCACCCGACCCCGACAGGGTGAATGAGCAGTTCTTC. It translates to CASSFSPDPDRVNEQFF.

The DNA of the CDR3 is TGCAGTGCTAGGGAACCCTCTGGGGCCAACGTCCTGACTTTC. As protein: CSAREPSGANVLTF. The chain joins TRBV20-1 to TRBJ2-6; D gene unclear. The CDR3 spans 14 residues. Trimming took 3 bases from V and 0 from J, leaving 6 bases between them. Germline V CDR1 and CDR2: DFQATT, SNEGSKA (reference sequence).

The CDR3 spells CASSQKGPAGGREQFF. CDR3 nucleotides: TGCGCCAGCAGCCAAAAAGGCCCAGCGGGGGGGCGTGAGCAGTTCTTC. The V call is TRBV4-1, the J call TRBJ2-1, with 10 bases that match TRBD2. The V and J ends lost 2 bases and 9 bases, in that order; junction bases with no gene match: 10. The CDR3 extends over 16 amino acids. Germline values: CDR1 MGHRA, CDR2 YSYEKL.

V is TRBV20-1 and J is TRBJ1-4; D is undetermined. The CDR3 totals 13 residues. Per germline, CDR1 DFQATT and CDR2 SNEGSKA (reference sequence). The V and J ends lost 3 bases and 6 bases respectively, with 11 bases between them. For the CDR3, the DNA is TGCAGTGCTAGTCGAGGGTCGGATGAAAAACTGTTTTTT. It encodes CSASRGSDEKLFF.